The clone carrying this TCR beta chain is identified as medium-sized from frequency. This sample stems from a study of T cell clusters in autoimmune cytopenias. TRB rearrangements were amplified by touch-down multiplex PCR with mixed TRB-A/B primers. TCRdb re-called the multiplex PCR reads and gives one entry per CDR3 protein, without DNA. Its listing shows 9,500 to 12,000 distinct CDR3 sequences. TRB amplification used 200 to 250 ng of peripheral blood genomic DNA. Germline assignment: CDR1 SQVTM and CDR2 ANQGSEA. The CDR3 sequence is 13 residues long. These data also featured in a second study, about T cell repertoires in aging, cancer and after chemotherapy.

The receptor comes from a human donor in good health. The sequenced sample consisted of peripheral blood. The J gene is TRBJ1-2, the V gene TRBV29-1; no DNA is available, so the TRBD1 call from TCRdb remains unchecked. CDR3 sequence: CSVMTGGSDGYTF. Full variable domain (remainder filled in from reference TRBV29-1 and TRBJ1-2): SAVISQKPSRDICQRGTSLTIQCQVDSQVTMMFWYRQQPGQSLTLIATANQGSEATYESGFVIDKFPISRPNLTFSTLTVSNMSPEDSSIYLCSVMTGGSDGYTFGSGTRLTVV.